The T cell receptor beta chain described here comes from a study of blood T cell repertoires in COVID-19. At the level of the study: The samples span acute and convalescent COVID-19 from the United States, Italy and Spain. PBMCs, B-cell-depleted T cells, or T cells provided the cDNA or gDNA that made up the material.

The CDR3 covers 14 residues. Germline V gives CDR1 LNHDA, CDR2 SQIVND (reference sequence). Germline trimming cut 4 bases from V and 6 bases from J; bases unmatched to any gene: 3. Under the authors' procedure: Reference gene primer amplification yielded estimated nucleated cell counts. Assay: immunoSEQ multiplex PCR; the TCRdb copy retains only in-frame clones and omits some. V and J calls and clone size follow that table, whereas D and trimming were derived from the DNA. The profile shows 90,000 to 100,000 clones, approximately 84% of them singletons. The receptor was derived from a man between 65 and 85 years old with acute or convalescent COVID-19. This sequence joins TRBV19 and TRBJ2-2; TRBD1 matches 9 bases. The specimen sequenced was peripheral blood. In DNA form, the CDR3 reads TGTGCCAGTAGTACCGGACAGGGGCCCGGGGAGCTGTTTTTT. This gives the protein CASSTGQGPGELFF.